Given below is one T cell receptor beta chain in context. The data belong to a study of blood T cell repertoires in COVID-19. Study at large: Nucleic acid was either cDNA or gDNA, and it came from T cells, B-cell-depleted T cells, or PBMCs.

All enrollees were about 18 to 100 years old and from some 24 US areas. Among Cohort 3 donors, those recovered had two negative PCRs, clearance, or symptom resolution. This table comes from immunoSEQ multiplex PCR, and its TCRdb copy is limited to in-frame clones, with some not included. Seen here are 110,000 to 150,000 clones, 85% observed once, and the top ten hold 6.2%. There are 13 residues in the CDR3. Trimming removed 2 bases from V and 3 bases from J, with 8 bases in between. Germline V gene lookup returns CDR1 SGDLS and CDR2 YYNGEE. The receptor's source is a woman aged 40 to 49 who had recovered from COVID-19. Sequenced material: PBMCs or T cells enriched from blood (not recorded which). V and J are TRBV9 and TRBJ1-1; D not resolved. The CDR3 protein is CASSVSRHTEAFF. In nucleotides, the CDR3 is TGTGCCAGCAGCGTTTCGCGTCACACTGAAGCTTTCTTT.